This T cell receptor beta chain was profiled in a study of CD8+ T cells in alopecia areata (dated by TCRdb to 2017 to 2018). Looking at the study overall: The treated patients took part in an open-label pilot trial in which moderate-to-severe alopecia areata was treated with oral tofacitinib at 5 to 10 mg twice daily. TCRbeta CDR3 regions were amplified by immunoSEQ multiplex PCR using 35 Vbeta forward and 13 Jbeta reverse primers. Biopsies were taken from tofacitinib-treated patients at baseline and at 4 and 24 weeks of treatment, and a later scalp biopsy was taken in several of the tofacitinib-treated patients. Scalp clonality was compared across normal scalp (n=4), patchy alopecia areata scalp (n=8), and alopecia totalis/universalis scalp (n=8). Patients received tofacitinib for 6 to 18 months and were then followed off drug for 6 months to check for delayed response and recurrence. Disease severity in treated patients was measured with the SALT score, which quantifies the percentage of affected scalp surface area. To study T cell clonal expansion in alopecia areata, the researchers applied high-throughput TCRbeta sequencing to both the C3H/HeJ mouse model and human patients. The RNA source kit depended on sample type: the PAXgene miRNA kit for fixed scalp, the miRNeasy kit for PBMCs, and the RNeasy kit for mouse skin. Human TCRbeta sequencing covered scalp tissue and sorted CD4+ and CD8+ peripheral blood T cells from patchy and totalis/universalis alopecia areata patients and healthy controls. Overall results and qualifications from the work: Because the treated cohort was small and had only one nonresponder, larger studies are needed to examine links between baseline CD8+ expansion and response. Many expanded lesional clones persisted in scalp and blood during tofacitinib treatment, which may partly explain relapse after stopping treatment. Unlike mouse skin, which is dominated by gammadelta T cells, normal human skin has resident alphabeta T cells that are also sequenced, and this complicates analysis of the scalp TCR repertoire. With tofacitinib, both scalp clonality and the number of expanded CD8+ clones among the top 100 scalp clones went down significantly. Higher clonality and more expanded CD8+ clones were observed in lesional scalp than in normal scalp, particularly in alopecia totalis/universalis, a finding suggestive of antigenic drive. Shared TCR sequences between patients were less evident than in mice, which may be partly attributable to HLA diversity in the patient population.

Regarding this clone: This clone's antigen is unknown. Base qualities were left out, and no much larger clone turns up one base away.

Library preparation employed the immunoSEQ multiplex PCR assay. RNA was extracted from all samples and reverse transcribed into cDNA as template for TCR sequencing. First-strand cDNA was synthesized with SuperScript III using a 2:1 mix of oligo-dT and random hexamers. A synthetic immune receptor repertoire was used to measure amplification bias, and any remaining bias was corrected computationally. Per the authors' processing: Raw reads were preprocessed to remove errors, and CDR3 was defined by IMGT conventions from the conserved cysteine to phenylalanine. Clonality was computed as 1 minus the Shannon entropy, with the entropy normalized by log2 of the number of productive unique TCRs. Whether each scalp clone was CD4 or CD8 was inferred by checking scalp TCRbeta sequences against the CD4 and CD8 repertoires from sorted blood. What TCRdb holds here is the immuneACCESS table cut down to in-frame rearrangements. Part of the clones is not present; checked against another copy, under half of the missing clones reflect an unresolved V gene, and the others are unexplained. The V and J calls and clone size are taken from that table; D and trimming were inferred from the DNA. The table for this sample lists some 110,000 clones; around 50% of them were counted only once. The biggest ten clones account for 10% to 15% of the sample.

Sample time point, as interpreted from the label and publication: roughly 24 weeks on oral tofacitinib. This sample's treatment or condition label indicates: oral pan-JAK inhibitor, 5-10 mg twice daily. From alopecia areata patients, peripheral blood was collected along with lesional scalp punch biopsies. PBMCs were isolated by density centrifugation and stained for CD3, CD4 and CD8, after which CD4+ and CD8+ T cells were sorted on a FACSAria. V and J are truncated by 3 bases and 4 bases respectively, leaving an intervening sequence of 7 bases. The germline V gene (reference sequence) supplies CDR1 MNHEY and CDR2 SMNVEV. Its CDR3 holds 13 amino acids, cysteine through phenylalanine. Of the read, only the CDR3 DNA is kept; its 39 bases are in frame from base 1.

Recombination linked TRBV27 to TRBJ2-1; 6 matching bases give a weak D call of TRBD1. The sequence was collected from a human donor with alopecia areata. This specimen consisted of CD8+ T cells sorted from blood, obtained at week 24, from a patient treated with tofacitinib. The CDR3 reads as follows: CASSLDRYNEQFF. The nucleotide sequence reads TGTGCCAGCAGTTTGGACAGATACAATGAGCAGTTCTTC.